The clone carrying this T cell receptor beta chain was seen more than once but under ten times. The data were taken from a study of T-cell reconstitution after alpha-beta-depleted transplantation in children. The CDR3 runs to 14 residues. Trimming pared 3 bases from V and 3 bases from J, leaving 12 bases between. Germline loops: CDR1 DFQATT, CDR2 SNEGSKA (reference sequence). For TCRbeta, the library was prepared with unique molecular identifiers. TCRdb reanalysed the PCR reads using MiXCR and keeps one entry per CDR3 protein. The repertoire holds about 480,000 distinct CDR3 sequences, about 12% seen once, with more than 5.5% in the top ten.

This material consisted of PBMCs from the stem cell graft donor, taken from the stem cell graft. The chain is built from TRBV20-1 and TRBJ1-5; D ambiguous. This sequence originates from a human donor who donated a stem cell graft to a child with combined immunodeficiency. CDR3 nucleotides: TGCAGTGCTAGTACGGCCTCCCACAATCAGCCCCAGCATTTT. Protein sequence: CSASTASHNQPQHF.